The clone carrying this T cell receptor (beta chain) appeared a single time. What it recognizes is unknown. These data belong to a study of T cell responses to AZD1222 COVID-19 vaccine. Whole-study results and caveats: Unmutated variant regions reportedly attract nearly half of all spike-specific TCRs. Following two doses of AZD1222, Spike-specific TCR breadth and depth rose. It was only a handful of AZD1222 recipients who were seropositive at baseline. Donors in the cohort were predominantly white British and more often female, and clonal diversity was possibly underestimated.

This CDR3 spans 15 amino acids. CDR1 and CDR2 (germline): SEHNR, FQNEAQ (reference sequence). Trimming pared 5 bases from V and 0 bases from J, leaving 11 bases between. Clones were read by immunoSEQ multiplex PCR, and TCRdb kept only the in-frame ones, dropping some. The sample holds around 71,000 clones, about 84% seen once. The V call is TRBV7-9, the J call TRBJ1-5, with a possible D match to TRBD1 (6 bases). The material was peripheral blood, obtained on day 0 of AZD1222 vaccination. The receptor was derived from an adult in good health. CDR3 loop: CASSPGDNSNQPQHF. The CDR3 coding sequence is TGTGCCAGCAGCCCTGGGGACAATAGCAATCAGCCCCAGCATTTT.